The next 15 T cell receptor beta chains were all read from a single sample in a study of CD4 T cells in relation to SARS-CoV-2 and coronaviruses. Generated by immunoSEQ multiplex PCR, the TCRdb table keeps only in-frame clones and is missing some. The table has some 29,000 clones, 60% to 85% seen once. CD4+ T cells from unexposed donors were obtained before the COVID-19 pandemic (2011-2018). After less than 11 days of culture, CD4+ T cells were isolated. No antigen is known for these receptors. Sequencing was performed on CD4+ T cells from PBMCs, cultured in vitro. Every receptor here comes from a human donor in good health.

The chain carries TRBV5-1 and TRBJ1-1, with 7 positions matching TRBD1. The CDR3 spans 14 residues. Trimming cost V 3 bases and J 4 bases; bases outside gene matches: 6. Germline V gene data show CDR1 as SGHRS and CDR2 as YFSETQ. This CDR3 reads CASSSTGFVTEAFF. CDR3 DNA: TGCGCCAGCAGCTCGACAGGGTTTGTCACTGAAGCTTTCTTT.

The chain's CDR3 is CASSQTTGNYGYTF. The CDR3 coding sequence is TGTGCCAGCAGCCAGACGACAGGGAACTATGGCTACACCTTC. This chain connects TRBV3-1 (or the pseudogene TRBV3-2) to TRBJ1-2; 7 nucleotides match TRBD1. This CDR3 has 14 residues. Unmatched junction bases numbered 3, after V lost 3 bases and J lost 2 bases. Germline CDR1 LGHDT, CDR2 YNNKEL (reference sequence).

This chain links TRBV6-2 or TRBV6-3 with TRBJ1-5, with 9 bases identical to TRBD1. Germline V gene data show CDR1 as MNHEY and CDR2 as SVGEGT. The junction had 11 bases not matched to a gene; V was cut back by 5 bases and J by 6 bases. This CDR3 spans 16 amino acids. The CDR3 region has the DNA TGTGCCAGCAGTCCGGGGGGCACAGGGGGCAGTCAGCCCCAGCATTTT. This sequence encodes CASSPGGTGGSQPQHF.

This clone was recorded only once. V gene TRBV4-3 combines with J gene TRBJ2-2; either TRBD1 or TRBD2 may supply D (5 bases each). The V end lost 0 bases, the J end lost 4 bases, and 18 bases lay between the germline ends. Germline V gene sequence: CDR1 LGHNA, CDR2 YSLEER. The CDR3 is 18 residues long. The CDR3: CASSQDLIKGRGTGELFF. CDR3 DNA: TGCGCCAGCAGCCAAGATCTAATCAAGGGACGGGGCACCGGGGAGCTGTTTTTT.

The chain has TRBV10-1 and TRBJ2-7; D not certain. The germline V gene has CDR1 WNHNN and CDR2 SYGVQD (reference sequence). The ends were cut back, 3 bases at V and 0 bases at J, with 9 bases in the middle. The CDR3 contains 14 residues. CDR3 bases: TGCGCCAGCAGTGAAGGTCAGCCCTCCTACGAGCAGTACTTC. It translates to CASSEGQPSYEQYF.

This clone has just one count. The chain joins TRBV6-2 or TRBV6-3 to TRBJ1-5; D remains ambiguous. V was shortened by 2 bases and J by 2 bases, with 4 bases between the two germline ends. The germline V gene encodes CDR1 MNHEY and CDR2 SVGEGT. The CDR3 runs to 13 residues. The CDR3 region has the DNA TGTGCCAGCAGTTACCTCCGCAATCAGCCCCAGCATTTT. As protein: CASSYLRNQPQHF.

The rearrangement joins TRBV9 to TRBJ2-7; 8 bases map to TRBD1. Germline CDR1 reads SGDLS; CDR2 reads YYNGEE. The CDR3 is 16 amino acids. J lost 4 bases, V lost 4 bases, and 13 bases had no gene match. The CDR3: CASSRSGSQGAYEQYF. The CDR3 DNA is TGTGCCAGCAGCCGGTCCGGTTCGCAGGGGGCTTACGAGCAGTACTTC.

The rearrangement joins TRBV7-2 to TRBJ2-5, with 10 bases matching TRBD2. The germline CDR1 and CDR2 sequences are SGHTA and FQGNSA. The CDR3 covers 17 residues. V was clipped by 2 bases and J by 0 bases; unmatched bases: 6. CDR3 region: CASSLWRGLAYQETQYF. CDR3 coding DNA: TGTGCCAGCAGCTTATGGCGGGGACTAGCGTACCAAGAGACCCAGTACTTC.

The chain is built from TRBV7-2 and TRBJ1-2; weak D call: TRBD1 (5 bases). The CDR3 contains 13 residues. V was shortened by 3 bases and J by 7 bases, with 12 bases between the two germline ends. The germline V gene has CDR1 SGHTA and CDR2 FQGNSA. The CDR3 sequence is CASSFPGRFGYTF. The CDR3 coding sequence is TGTGCCAGCAGCTTTCCGGGGCGGTTTGGCTACACCTTC.

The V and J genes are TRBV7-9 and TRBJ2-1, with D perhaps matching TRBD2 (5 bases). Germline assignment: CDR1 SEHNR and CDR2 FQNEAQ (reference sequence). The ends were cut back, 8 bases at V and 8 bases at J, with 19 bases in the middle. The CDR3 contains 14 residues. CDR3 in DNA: TGTGCCAGCGAAGTCCGGGAAGGCGTTGATGAGCAGTTCTTC. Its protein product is CASEVREGVDEQFF.

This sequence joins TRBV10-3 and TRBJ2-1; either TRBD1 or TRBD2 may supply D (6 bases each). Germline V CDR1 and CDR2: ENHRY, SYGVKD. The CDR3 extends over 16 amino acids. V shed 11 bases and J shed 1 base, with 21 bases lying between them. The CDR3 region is CALRIVGGLSYNEQFF. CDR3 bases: TGTGCCCTAAGGATAGTGGGGGGCCTTTCCTACAATGAGCAGTTCTTC.

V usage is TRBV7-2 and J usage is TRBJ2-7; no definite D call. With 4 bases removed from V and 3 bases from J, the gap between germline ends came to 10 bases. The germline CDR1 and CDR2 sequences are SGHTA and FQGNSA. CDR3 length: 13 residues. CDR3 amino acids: CASSYRPDYEQYF. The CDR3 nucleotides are TGTGCCAGCAGCTACCGACCGGACTACGAGCAGTACTTC.

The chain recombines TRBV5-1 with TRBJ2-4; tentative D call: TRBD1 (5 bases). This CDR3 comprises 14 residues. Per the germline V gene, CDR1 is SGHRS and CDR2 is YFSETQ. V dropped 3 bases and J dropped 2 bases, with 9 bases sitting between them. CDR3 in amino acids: CASSSQGSKNIQYF. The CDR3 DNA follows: TGCGCCAGCAGCTCGCAGGGCTCCAAAAACATTCAGTACTTC.

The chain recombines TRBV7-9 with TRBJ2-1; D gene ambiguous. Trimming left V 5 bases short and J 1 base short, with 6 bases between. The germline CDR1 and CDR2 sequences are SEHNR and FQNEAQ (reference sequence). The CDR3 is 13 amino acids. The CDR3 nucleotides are TGTGCCAGCAGCCAAAGTTCCTACAATGAGCAGTTCTTC. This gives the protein CASSQSSYNEQFF. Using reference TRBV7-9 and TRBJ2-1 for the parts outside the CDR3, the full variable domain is DTGVSQNPRHKITKRGQNVTFRCDPISEHNRLYWYRQTLGQGPEFLTYFQNEAQLEKSRLLSDRFSAERPKGSFSTLEIQRTEQGDSAMYLCASSQSSYNEQFFGPGTRLTVL.

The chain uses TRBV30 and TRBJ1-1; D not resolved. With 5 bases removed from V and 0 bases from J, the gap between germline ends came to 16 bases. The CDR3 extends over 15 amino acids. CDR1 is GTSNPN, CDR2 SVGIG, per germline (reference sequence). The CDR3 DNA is TGTGCCTGGGGGTCGCGAGGAAGCATGAACACTGAAGCTTTCTTT. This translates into CAWGSRGSMNTEAFF.